A selection of T cell receptor beta chains follows, all from one sample in a study of blood T cell repertoires in COVID-19. The data were produced by immunoSEQ multiplex PCR, yet TCRdb's version contains in-frame clones alone and is incomplete. The sample carries about 160,000 clones, about 83% recorded once. The sample was peripheral blood. All receptors derive from a woman of 80 years or more with acute or convalescent COVID-19. Each CDR3 is given without its conserved first and last residue. Fields, in order: J gene, V gene, CDR3 protein.

J: TRBJ2-7; V: TRBV5-1; CDR3: ASSLGTGGGSYEQY
J: TRBJ2-7; V: TRBV7-9; CDR3: ASSSQGYEQY
J: TRBJ2-1; V: TRBV28; CDR3: ASSFLAAGSYNEQF
J: TRBJ1-5; V: TRBV28; CDR3: ASSSAGGAVKPQH
J: TRBJ1-1; V: TRBV18; CDR3: ASSPFRGYTEAF
J: TRBJ1-1; V: TRBV11-2; CDR3: ASSLAPGVDTEAF
J: TRBJ2-5; V: TRBV6-6; CDR3: ASSSGEGRAQY
J: TRBJ1-2; V: TRBV18; CDR3: ASSPADSSNYGYT
J: TRBJ1-2; V: TRBV19; CDR3: ASSRSRDRGANYGYT
J: TRBJ1-1; V: TRBV2; CDR3: ASRAGQIEAF
J: TRBJ2-6; V: TRBV18; CDR3: ASSPPVAFGANVLT
J: TRBJ1-2; V: TRBV19; CDR3: ASSIENWRQNYGYT
J: TRBJ2-1; V: TRBV7-2; CDR3: ASSRARDTYNEQF
J: TRBJ1-1; V: TRBV7-9; CDR3: ASSLEAGGYTEAF
J: TRBJ1-2; V: TRBV10-2; CDR3: ASSELGTGGDYGYT
J: TRBJ1-2; V: TRBV3-1/TRBV3-2; CDR3: ASSPLGRGSGYT
J: TRBJ1-3; V: TRBV9; CDR3: ASSVVPGGSTIY
J: TRBJ2-7; V: TRBV7-2; CDR3: ASSMRDRPYEQY
J: TRBJ2-1; V: TRBV5-1; CDR3: ASSFPGLAGDEQF
J: TRBJ1-3; V: TRBV6-5; CDR3: ASIPRGASGNTIY
J: TRBJ1-1; V: TRBV5-1; CDR3: ASIPDGRGFSEAF
J: TRBJ2-5; V: TRBV4-1; CDR3: ASSRLAPQETQY
J: TRBJ1-1; V: TRBV10-1; CDR3: ASSRDRDRSEAF
J: TRBJ2-5; V: TRBV3-1/TRBV3-2; CDR3: ASSQNRAETQY
J: TRBJ2-3; V: TRBV12-3/TRBV12-4; CDR3: ASSLNSDTQY
J: TRBJ2-2; V: TRBV2; CDR3: ASSVLAGGTGELF
J: TRBJ2-2; V: TRBV6-2/TRBV6-3; CDR3: ASSYSPSGGAGELF
J: TRBJ1-2; V: TRBV5-1; CDR3: ASSLSLSDYGYT
J: TRBJ1-2; V: TRBV5-1; CDR3: ASSLGTQGYGYT
J: TRBJ2-7; V: TRBV5-1; CDR3: ASSLVVSPYEQY
J: TRBJ1-2; V: TRBV6-5; CDR3: ASAWELSSSYGYT
J: TRBJ2-1; V: TRBV18; CDR3: ASSPNSGGDNEQF
J: TRBJ1-6; V: TRBV28; CDR3: ASSVTGAGDNSPLH
J: TRBJ1-6; V: TRBV27; CDR3: ASSPRQGRNSPLH
J: TRBJ1-6; V: TRBV7-8; CDR3: ASSLAQGNYNSPLH
J: TRBJ2-1; V: TRBV7-5; CDR3: ARSGAANEQF
J: TRBJ1-5; V: TRBV19; CDR3: ASTADRRHGPQH
J: TRBJ2-7; V: TRBV5-1; CDR3: ASSVGELAGGSYEQY
J: TRBJ1-1; V: TRBV5-1; CDR3: ASSLYAGQNTEAF
J: TRBJ2-1; V: TRBV2; CDR3: ASSGAGGFRGEQF
J: TRBJ2-7; V: TRBV3-1/TRBV3-2; CDR3: ASSRTGVGAYEQY
J: TRBJ1-1; V: TRBV5-1; CDR3: ASRLPTENTEAF
J: TRBJ2-7; V: TRBV6-5; CDR3: ASNLDRHRSYEQY
J: TRBJ2-1; V: TRBV27; CDR3: ASSFTSGEQF
J: TRBJ2-7; V: TRBV27; CDR3: ASRGTVGSGFYEQY
J: TRBJ2-1; V: TRBV6-5; CDR3: ASSYSVWAGYNEQF
J: TRBJ1-1; V: TRBV27; CDR3: ASSLRRGTTEAF
J: TRBJ2-7; V: TRBV7-8; CDR3: ASSLAAGLLSYEQY
J: TRBJ1-1; V: TRBV19; CDR3: ASKLGQLPATEAF
J: TRBJ1-5; V: TRBV6-2/TRBV6-3; CDR3: ASSSGTINQPQH
J: TRBJ2-1; V: TRBV5-1; CDR3: ASSHNTRLAGSAGSYNEQF
J: TRBJ1-5; V: TRBV12-5; CDR3: ASGKGQGDQPQH
J: TRBJ2-7; V: TRBV21-1; CDR3: ASSSPRPSNEQY
J: TRBJ1-2; V: TRBV28; CDR3: ASSASGTANYGYT
J: TRBJ1-1; V: TRBV6-6; CDR3: ASTPPGQGLNTEAF